A single sample is the source of the 21 T cell receptor beta chains below, sequenced in a study of blood T cell repertoires in COVID-19. Repertoires were generated with immunoSEQ multiplex PCR, while TCRdb's copy carries only in-frame clones and drops some. The sample lists hundreds of thousands of clones, 80% to 90% seen once, with 0.95% to 1.1% in the top ten. The sequenced sample was PBMCs or T cells enriched from blood (not recorded which). All receptors derive from a man between 18 and 29 years old who had recovered from COVID-19.

This clone was seen more than once but under ten times. The gene calls are TRBV12-5 and TRBJ2-2, with TRBD1 matching over 8 bases. The CDR3 sequence is 15 residues long. CDR1 and CDR2 (germline): LGHNT, FRNRAP. Trimming removed 3 bases from V and 4 bases from J; junction bases left unmatched: 4. The CDR3 DNA reads TGTGCTAGTGGTTTTGGACAGGGCGTCACCGGGGAGCTGTTTTTT. Its protein product is CASGFGQGVTGELFF.

The chain combines TRBV2 with TRBJ2-2; no clear D. Germline V gene sequence: CDR1 SNHLY, CDR2 FYNNEI. The CDR3 consists of 16 residues. Trimming took off 5 bases at V and 1 base at J, with 14 bases between the two ends. The CDR3 DNA sequence: TGTGCCAGCAGTCCCATGACTGTACTGAACACCGGGGAGCTGTTTTTT. The encoded protein is CASSPMTVLNTGELFF.

The chain joins TRBV12-3 or TRBV12-4 to TRBJ1-2; 11 nucleotides match TRBD1. The CDR3 sequence is 13 residues long. V trimming: 5 bases; J trimming: 7 bases; junction bases outside the gene matches: 3. The CDR3 DNA sequence: TGTGCCAGCAGTCCGGACAGGGGGCCTGGCTACACCTTC. Protein: CASSPDRGPGYTF.

Only a few counts were recorded for this clone. The sample has other DNA sequences that encode this CDR3 too. The rearrangement joins TRBV5-4 to TRBJ1-3, with a weak D call TRBD1 (5 bases). Looked up from germline, CDR1 is SGHNT and CDR2 is YYREEE (reference sequence). The V end was cut by 4 bases, the J end by 0 bases, with 8 bases between. The CDR3 runs to 14 residues. As DNA, the CDR3 is TGTGCCAGCAGCGCCCAGGGCTCTGGAAACACCATATATTTT. It is translated as CASSAQGSGNTIYF.

This chain joins TRBV28 and TRBJ1-2; 8 bases align to TRBD1. Trimming took 6 bases from V and 3 from J; bases not matched to a gene: 9. This CDR3 contains 15 residues. Germline CDR1 and CDR2: MDHEN and SYDVKM. In nucleotides, the CDR3 is TGTGCCAGCAGCCGCTCAGGGACAGGAGACTATGGCTACACCTTC. This encodes CASSRSGTGDYGYTF.

The V and J genes are TRBV27 and TRBJ2-3, with D possibly matching TRBD1 (5 bases). The CDR3 length is 16 residues. CDR1 and CDR2 from the germline V gene are MNHEY and SMNVEV (reference sequence). V was pared by 5 bases and J by 3 bases, with 18 bases between. The DNA of the CDR3 is TGTGCCAGCAGTATACGACTTTCAGGGATTACAGATACGCAGTATTTT. Protein sequence: CASSIRLSGITDTQYF.

The J gene is TRBJ2-2, the V gene TRBV10-1, with 15 bases that match TRBD2. The germline gives CDR1 WNHNN, CDR2 SYGVQD (reference sequence). Trimming removed 5 bases from V and 3 bases from J; junction bases left unmatched: 4. The CDR3 runs to 17 residues. The chain's CDR3 is CASSRGLAGGDTGELFF. CDR3 DNA sequence: TGCGCCAGCAGTAGGGGACTAGCGGGGGGTGACACCGGGGAGCTGTTTTTT.

The CDR3 sequence is CASSLTGTSGRNEQFF. The CDR3, as DNA: TGTGCCAGCAGCTTGACCGGGACTAGCGGGAGAAATGAGCAGTTCTTC. The rearrangement uses TRBV11-1 and TRBJ2-1; 14 nucleotides agree with TRBD2. CDR1 and CDR2 (germline): SGHAT, FQDESV (reference sequence). V lost 3 bases, J lost 7 bases, and 5 bases stayed unmatched. This CDR3 region has 16 residues.

This clone appeared a single time. V usage is TRBV5-4 and J usage is TRBJ1-6; TRBD1 might be the D (5 bases). The V and J ends lost 0 bases and 6 bases respectively, with 10 bases between them. Germline loops: CDR1 SGHNT, CDR2 YYREEE (reference sequence). This CDR3 is built from 15 residues. CDR3 in DNA: TGTGCCAGCAGCTTGGGAAGGGGCTTTAATTCACCCCTCCACTTT. This codes for CASSLGRGFNSPLHF.

Turning to this clone: The sample carries other DNA sequences with the same CDR3. CDR3 bases: TGTGCCAGCAGTCAGTCGGGGGGCACCGGGGAGCTGTTTTTT. Its protein is CASSQSGGTGELFF. The chain recombines TRBV3-1 (or the pseudogene TRBV3-2) with TRBJ2-2; 7 bases agree with TRBD2. Germline V gives CDR1 LGHDT, CDR2 YNNKEL (reference sequence). This CDR3 comprises 14 residues. Unmatched junction bases numbered 5, after V lost 6 bases and J lost 4 bases.

This chain uses TRBV4-1 with TRBJ2-7; 7 nucleotides agree with TRBD2. Germline lookup yields CDR1 MGHRA and CDR2 YSYEKL. V shed 0 bases and J 2 bases; nucleotides not matched to a gene: 10. This CDR3 contains 17 residues. CDR3 in DNA: TGCGCCAGCAGCCAAGATTGGGGAGGGAGGAGGACCTACGAGCAGTACTTC. As protein: CASSQDWGGRRTYEQYF.

The J gene is TRBJ2-7, the V gene TRBV12-3 or TRBV12-4; D not certain. CDR3 length equals 11 residues. The ends were cut back, 3 bases at V and 3 bases at J, with 3 bases in the middle. CDR3 residues: CASSFYYEQYF. The DNA of the CDR3 is TGTGCCAGCAGTTTTTACTACGAGCAGTACTTC.

The J gene is TRBJ1-2, the V gene TRBV4-3; the match to TRBD1 covers 10 bases. With V trimmed by 0 bases and J by 3 bases, 1 base remained unmatched. CDR1 is LGHNA, CDR2 YSLEER, per germline. The CDR3 sequence is 15 residues long. The CDR3 DNA is TGCGCCAGCAGCCAAGAGGGACAGGGGTACTATGGCTACACCTTC. Its protein is CASSQEGQGYYGYTF.

Only one count was recorded for this clone. The J gene is TRBJ2-5, the V gene TRBV9, with 14 bases aligning to TRBD2. The V segment lost 7 bases and the J segment 5 bases; nucleotides outside the gene matches: 10. The germline gives CDR1 SGDLS, CDR2 YYNGEE. There are 16 residues in the CDR3. The CDR3 nucleotides are TGTGCCAGCTCCAAGACTAGCGGGGGGGCAGGGGAGACCCAGTACTTC. It is translated as CASSKTSGGAGETQYF.

This clone came up a few times. Other DNA sequences in the same sample also yield this CDR3. V and J are TRBV6-5 and TRBJ1-1, with a tentative D call TRBD1 (5 bases). From germline, CDR1 is MNHEY and CDR2 SVGAGI. CDR3 length equals 14 residues. V was trimmed by 2 bases and J by 1 base, leaving 8 bases between them. CDR3 sequence reads: CASSYLQGNTEAFF. CDR3 nucleotide sequence: TGTGCCAGCAGTTACCTCCAGGGGAACACTGAAGCTTTCTTT.

The chain carries TRBV6-5 and TRBJ2-7; D may be TRBD2 (6 bases). Looked up from germline, CDR1 is MNHEY and CDR2 is SVGAGI. The CDR3 is 15 residues long. V lost 0 bases and J lost 7, with 16 bases in between. Here the CDR3 DNA reads TGTGCCAGCAGTTACTCGCGGGCGGGAAGTAGGGAGCAGTACTTC. This translates into CASSYSRAGSREQYF.

The chain recombines TRBV7-2 with TRBJ2-7; 7 bases match TRBD1. The CDR3 spans 16 residues. The V gene end was trimmed by 0 bases and the J gene end by 3 bases; junction bases not matched to a gene: 8. The V gene's germline CDR1 is SGHTA and CDR2 FQGNSA. The CDR3 sequence is CASSLALGQARYEQYF. CDR3 bases: TGTGCCAGCAGCTTAGCTCTAGGACAGGCCCGCTACGAGCAGTACTTC. Drawing the rest from reference TRBV7-2 and TRBJ2-7, the complete variable domain is GAGVSQSPSNKVTEKGKDVELRCDPISGHTALYWYRQSLGQGLEFLIYFQGNSAPDKSGLPSDRFSAERTGGSVSTLTIQRTQQEDSAVYLCASSLALGQARYEQYFGPGTRLTVT.

This clone showed up just a few times. The chain carries TRBV5-6 and TRBJ1-5; D uncertain. Trimming pared 4 bases from V and 4 bases from J, leaving 9 bases between. The CDR3 spans 13 residues. Germline CDR1 SGHDT, CDR2 YYEEEE. Here the CDR3 DNA reads TGTGCCAGCAGCGCCGGGAGAAATCAGCCCCAGCATTTT. It specifies CASSAGRNQPQHF.

The chain joins TRBV7-9 to TRBJ2-7, with TRBD2 as a possible D gene (5 bases). Trimming took off 5 bases at V and 3 bases at J, with 14 bases between the two ends. CDR1 is SEHNR, CDR2 FQNEAQ, per germline (reference sequence). The CDR3 spans 14 residues. The CDR3 nucleotides read TGTGCCAGCAGCCCCGGAGAGGGAATCTACGAGCAGTACTTC. Translated: CASSPGEGIYEQYF.

This clone was seen a handful of times. The chain is built from TRBV7-2 and TRBJ2-1, with 10 bases aligning to TRBD2. The CDR3 totals 15 residues. With 5 bases clipped from V and 4 bases from J, the junction kept 5 bases outside the gene matches. The germline gives CDR1 SGHTA, CDR2 FQGNSA. The CDR3 DNA reads TGTGCCAGCAGCCCTGGACTAGCGGCATACAATGAGCAGTTCTTC. Amino acid sequence: CASSPGLAAYNEQFF.

This chain uses TRBV5-1 with TRBJ2-7; TRBD1 might be the D (7 bases). The CDR3 extends over 15 amino acids. V lost 6 bases to trimming and J lost 0 bases, with 16 bases between them. Looked up from germline, CDR1 is SGHRS and CDR2 is YFSETQ. This CDR3 is CASTVVQGGSYEQYF. DNA of the CDR3: TGCGCCAGCACCGTCGTTCAGGGGGGCTCCTACGAGCAGTACTTC.